The 5 T cell receptor beta chains presented below share a single source sample, sequenced in a study of regulatory dendritic cells for organ transplantation. What these receptors recognize is not known. Sequenced by immunoSEQ multiplex PCR; TCRdb stores in-frame clones only, minus some. The sample lists some 10,000 clones; roughly 71% were seen once. Sorted T cells were CFSE-labeled and cultured 4 to 5 days with allogeneic regulatory or mature dendritic cells at 1:10. Sequences were obtained from memory CD4+ T cells from blood cultured with regulatory dendritic cells. Subset denoted: CD45RO+ memory T cells. The source is a human donor in good health.

The V call is TRBV6-5, the J call TRBJ2-7; no reliable D call. V lost 4 bases and J lost 0, with 10 bases in between. The germline V gene encodes CDR1 MNHEY and CDR2 SVGAGI. This CDR3 spans 14 amino acids. The CDR3 sequence is CASSWSGRSYEQYF. The CDR3 nucleotides are TGTGCCAGCAGTTGGTCAGGTCGCTCCTACGAGCAGTACTTC.

Concerning this clone: Since a much larger clone is just one base distant, this may be a read error. The V gene is TRBV6-5, the J gene TRBJ1-3; D uncertain. From germline, CDR1 is MNHEY and CDR2 SVGAGI. The CDR3 is made up of 15 amino acids. The CDR3, as DNA: TGTGTCAGCAGTTTCTCAGAGCTCTCTGGAAACACCATATATTTT. Translated, it gives CVSSFSELSGNTIYF.

This chain connects TRBV25-1 to TRBJ2-5; tentative D call: TRBD1 (5 bases). Trimming removed 6 bases from V and 3 bases from J, with 8 bases in between. Germline loops: CDR1 MGHDK, CDR2 SYGVNS. CDR3 length: 12 residues. CDR3 DNA: TGTGCCAGCAGAGGGGCCAAAGAGACCCAGTACTTC. This sequence encodes CASRGAKETQYF.

The chain links TRBV4-3 to TRBJ2-1, with 8 bases identical to TRBD2. The germline V gene encodes CDR1 LGHNA and CDR2 YSLEER. The CDR3 loop spans 16 amino acids. V lost 0 bases, J lost 8 bases, and 9 bases stayed unmatched. The CDR3: CASSQENRGGLDEQFF. The CDR3 DNA sequence: TGCGCCAGCAGCCAAGAAAACCGGGGGGGGCTTGATGAGCAGTTCTTC.

This chain uses TRBV19 with TRBJ1-5, with 9 nucleotides matching TRBD1. Germline CDR1 is LNHDA and CDR2 is SQIVND (reference sequence). The V and J ends lost 5 bases and 2 bases, in that order; junction bases with no gene match: 7. The CDR3 sequence is 16 residues long. The CDR3 loop reads CASSPTGGRGNQPQHF. Written as DNA, the CDR3 is TGTGCCAGTAGTCCGACAGGGGGACGGGGCAATCAGCCCCAGCATTTT.